This T cell receptor beta chain was sequenced in a study of technical replicates of blood from several donors. Here immunoSEQ multiplex PCR was the method, and the copy in TCRdb shows in-frame clones only, minus some. The sample yields around 70,000 clones, approximately 95% seen once. V lost 5 bases, J lost 1 base, and 3 bases stayed unmatched. Germline lookup yields CDR1 SGHTA and CDR2 FQGNSA. The CDR3 loop spans 14 amino acids. Sequencing input: T cells isolated from PBMCs. The chain carries TRBV7-2 and TRBJ2-5; 8 positions agree with TRBD2. The sequence came from a human donor in good health. The CDR3 protein is CASSPGLAQETQYF. CDR3 nucleotide sequence: TGTGCCAGCAGCCCAGGACTAGCCCAAGAGACCCAGTACTTC.